The rows below give T cell receptor beta chains drawn from one sample of a study of cytomegalovirus exposure and HLA in healthy donors. Clones were sequenced by immunoSEQ multiplex PCR, and TCRdb holds only the in-frame ones, with some missing. In the table there are about 110,000 clones, 89% of which are singletons. Source material: PBMCs. The receptors derive from a young woman in good health and CMV-seronegative. The CDR3 runs from the conserved cysteine through the conserved F or W. A D gene is named only where the DNA matches it firmly. A clone size is listed for some rows: how often the clone was seen (once, few, many), or a class if it is expanded.

clone_size	v_call	cdr3_length	d_call	j_call	cdr3_nt	cdr3_aa
-	TRBV5-4	14	-	TRBJ2-7	TGTGCCAGCAGCCTGGGGAGGATACCCTACGAGCAGTACTTC	CASSLGRIPYEQYF
-	TRBV27	15	TRBD2	TRBJ2-5	TGTGCCAGCAGTTTCGGACTAGCGGGTGAAAAGACCCAGTACTTC	CASSFGLAGEKTQYF
-	TRBV4-2	14	-	TRBJ1-1	TGTGCCAGCAGCCAAGTCCGGGAGGCAACTGAAGCTTTCTTT	CASSQVREATEAFF
-	TRBV18	14	TRBD1	TRBJ2-7	TGTGCCAGCTCCTTGACAGGGAGCTCCTACGAGCAGTACTTC	CASSLTGSSYEQYF
-	TRBV9	15	TRBD2	TRBJ2-3	TGTGCCAGCAGCGTCAATGCGGGGGGGGCAGATACGCAGTATTTT	CASSVNAGGADTQYF
-	TRBV30	15	-	TRBJ1-2	TGTGCCGGCCGAATGTGGGGGCGAGGGGTCTATGGCTACACCTTC	CAGRMWGRGVYGYTF
-	TRBV5-1	12	-	TRBJ1-4	TGCGCCAGCGGAGCAACTAATGAAAAACTGTTTTTT	CASGATNEKLFF
-	TRBV5-1	15	TRBD1	TRBJ2-3	TGCGCCAGCAGCCCCCTGGGGACAGGGCCAGATACGCAGTATTTT	CASSPLGTGPDTQYF
-	TRBV27	14	-	TRBJ2-1	TGTGCCAGCAGTTTACAAATCAGGGGAAATGAGCAGTTCTTC	CASSLQIRGNEQFF
-	TRBV27	14	-	TRBJ2-7	TGTGCCAGCAGGTTTACCAGGGGTCCCTACGAGCAGTACTTC	CASRFTRGPYEQYF
-	TRBV9	15	-	TRBJ1-1	TGTGCCAGCACGGGGGAGGGGTTAGGGTACACTGAAGCTTTCTTT	CASTGEGLGYTEAFF
-	TRBV9	16	TRBD1	TRBJ1-2	TGTGCCAGCAGCGTAGGACAGGGGGTGTTTAACTATGGCTACACCTTC	CASSVGQGVFNYGYTF
-	TRBV9	14	TRBD1	TRBJ2-7	TGTGCCAGCAGCGTAGAAGACAGGGGTTACGAGCAGTACTTC	CASSVEDRGYEQYF
-	TRBV30	12	-	TRBJ1-4	TGTGCCAAAACCGGGGATCATGAAAAACTGTTTTTT	CAKTGDHEKLFF
once	TRBV2	17	TRBD2	TRBJ2-1	TGTGCCAGCAGTGAAGATTTGGGACTAGGACGGAATAATGAGCAGTTCTTC	CASSEDLGLGRNNEQFF
-	TRBV15	15	-	TRBJ2-2	TGTGCCACCAGCAGCGGGGTAGCAGCCACCGGGGAGCTGTTTTTT	CATSSGVAATGELFF
-	TRBV19	13	TRBD1	TRBJ1-5	TGTGCCAGTTCGGACAGGGCGGGTCAGCCCCAGCATTTT	CASSDRAGQPQHF
-	TRBV28	14	TRBD1	TRBJ1-1	TGTGCCAGCAGGTTGGACAGGGAGAACACTGAAGCTTTCTTT	CASRLDRENTEAFF
-	TRBV5-4	15	-	TRBJ1-2	TGTGCCAGCAGCTCAACCGGGACATTGGGCTATGGCTACACCTTC	CASSSTGTLGYGYTF
-	TRBV28	13	TRBD1	TRBJ1-2	TGTGCCAGCAGTTTTCCAGGGGGCTATGGCTACACCTTC	CASSFPGGYGYTF
-	TRBV28	12	TRBD1	TRBJ2-5	TGTGCCAGCGGACAGGGCGGGGAGACCCAGTACTTC	CASGQGGETQYF
few	TRBV7-2	15	TRBD2	TRBJ2-7	TGTGCCAGCAGCTCCCGGGAGGTCTTCCCCTACGAGCAGTACTTC	CASSSREVFPYEQYF
-	TRBV7-9	13	-	TRBJ1-1	TGTGCCAGCAGCTTTCCAGGGGTAACTGAAGCTTTCTTT	CASSFPGVTEAFF
-	TRBV27	15	-	TRBJ2-2	TGTGCCAGCACCGACCGAGGGCCGGACACCGGGGAGCTGTTTTTT	CASTDRGPDTGELFF
-	TRBV28	15	-	TRBJ1-2	TGTGCCAGCAGTGACCTCCAGGACAGAGGCTATGGCTACACCTTC	CASSDLQDRGYGYTF
-	TRBV14	16	-	TRBJ1-3	TGTGCCAGCAGCCAGACGACAGGCCAACGCGGGAACACCATATATTTT	CASSQTTGQRGNTIYF